The rows below give T cell receptor beta chains drawn from one sample of a study of blood T cell repertoires in COVID-19. Generated by immunoSEQ multiplex PCR, the TCRdb table keeps only in-frame clones and is missing some. The sample includes a few hundred thousand clones, approximately 85% of them seen just once. Sequenced sample: PBMCs or T cells enriched from blood (not recorded which). These receptors all stem from a woman aged 50 to 60 who had recovered from COVID-19. Each CDR3 is given with its conserved first and last residue. The D gene is left open where the match is weak. Only some rows state a clone size, as once, few, many or a class for expanded clones.

v_call,d_call,clone_size,j_call,cdr3_nt,cdr3_aa
TRBV3-1/TRBV3-2,NA,NA,TRBJ1-3,TGTGCCAGCAGCCAAGAAGGAGGAACGGGGTCTGGAAACACCATATATTTT,CASSQEGGTGSGNTIYF
TRBV30,TRBD1,NA,TRBJ1-2,TGTGCCTGGAGAGAAACACAGGGGGCGGTGAGAGGCTACACCTTC,CAWRETQGAVRGYTF
TRBV6-4,NA,NA,TRBJ2-6,TGTGCCAGCAGTGCGGATCCTAGCTCTGGGGCCAACGTCCTGACTTTC,CASSADPSSGANVLTF
TRBV2,TRBD2,once,TRBJ2-1,TGTGCCAGCAGTCTCCTCAGCGGGACTCAGTTCTTC,CASSLLSGTQFF
TRBV4-1,NA,NA,TRBJ1-5,TGCGCCAGCAGCCAGGACCGGGACAACTATAGCAATCAGCCCCAGCATTTT,CASSQDRDNYSNQPQHF
TRBV3-1/TRBV3-2,NA,NA,TRBJ1-1,TGTGCCAGCAGCCACCTCAAAGGGACTTCTGAAGCTTTCTTT,CASSHLKGTSEAFF
TRBV5-5,TRBD1,NA,TRBJ1-2,TGTGCCAGCAGCTTGGGGGGGACAGTCGACTATGGCTACACCTTC,CASSLGGTVDYGYTF
TRBV4-1,TRBD1,NA,TRBJ2-5,TGCGCCAGCAGCCAAGAAAGACAGGGGGAGACCCAGTACTTC,CASSQERQGETQYF
TRBV5-5,TRBD2,once,TRBJ2-3,TGTGCCAGCAGCTTGGAGCGGGAGGAAGATACGCAGTATTTT,CASSLEREEDTQYF
TRBV7-9,TRBD2,once,TRBJ2-7,TGTGCCAGCAGCTTAGTGGGACTAGCGGAGTACATTTCCTACGAGCAGTACTTC,CASSLVGLAEYISYEQYF
TRBV11-1,NA,NA,TRBJ2-3,TGTGCCAGCAGCTTAGAAGGAGTAGCAGATACGCAGTATTTT,CASSLEGVADTQYF
TRBV5-1,TRBD1,NA,TRBJ1-1,TGCGCCAGCAGCTTGGACAGGGGCTTTCTAGACACTGAAGCTTTCTTT,CASSLDRGFLDTEAFF
TRBV6-4,NA,NA,TRBJ1-5,TGTGCCAGCAGCCCACAGGGCGGGGGTCAGCCCCAGCATTTT,CASSPQGGGQPQHF
TRBV6-5,NA,NA,TRBJ2-7,TGTGCCAGCAGTTACGGAGGGGCAACCACCTACGAGCAGTACTTC,CASSYGGATTYEQYF
TRBV28,TRBD1,NA,TRBJ1-1,TGTGCCAGCAGCCCCCGGACGGACAGGGGGTACACTGAAGCTTTCTTT,CASSPRTDRGYTEAFF
TRBV7-9,NA,once,TRBJ2-5,TGTGCCAGCCGACCCTCTAGCGTTCAAGAGACCCAGTACTTC,CASRPSSVQETQYF